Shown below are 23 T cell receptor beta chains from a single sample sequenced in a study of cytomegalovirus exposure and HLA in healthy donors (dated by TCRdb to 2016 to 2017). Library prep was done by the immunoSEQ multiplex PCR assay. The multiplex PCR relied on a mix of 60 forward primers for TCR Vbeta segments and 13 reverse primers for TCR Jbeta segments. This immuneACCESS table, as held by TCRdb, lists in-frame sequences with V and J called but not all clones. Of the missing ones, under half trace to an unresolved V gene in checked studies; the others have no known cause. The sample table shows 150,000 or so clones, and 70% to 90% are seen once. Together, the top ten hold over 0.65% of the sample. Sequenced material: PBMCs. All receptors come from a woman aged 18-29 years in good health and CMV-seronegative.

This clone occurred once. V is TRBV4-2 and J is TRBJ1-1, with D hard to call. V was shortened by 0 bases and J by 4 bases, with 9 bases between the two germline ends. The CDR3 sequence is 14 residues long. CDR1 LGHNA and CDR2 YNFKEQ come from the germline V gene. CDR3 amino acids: CASSQDAGGTEAFF. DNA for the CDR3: TGTGCCAGCAGCCAAGATGCAGGTGGCACTGAAGCTTTCTTT.

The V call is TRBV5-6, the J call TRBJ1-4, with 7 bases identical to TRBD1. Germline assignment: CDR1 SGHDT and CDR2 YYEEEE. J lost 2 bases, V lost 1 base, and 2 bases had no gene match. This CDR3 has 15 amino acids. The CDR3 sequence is CASSLRGQTNEKLFF. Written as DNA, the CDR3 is TGTGCCAGCAGCTTGAGGGGACAGACTAATGAAAAACTGTTTTTT.

This chain's CDR3 is CASSPGRREGSYEQYF. The DNA of the CDR3 is TGTGCCAGCAGCCCGGGGAGGCGGGAGGGCTCCTACGAGCAGTACTTC. The chain uses TRBV7-8 and TRBJ2-7; 9 bases are shared with TRBD2. This CDR3 region has 16 residues. Per germline, CDR1 SGHVS and CDR2 FQNEAQ. Trimming cost V 5 bases and J 0 bases; bases outside gene matches: 8.

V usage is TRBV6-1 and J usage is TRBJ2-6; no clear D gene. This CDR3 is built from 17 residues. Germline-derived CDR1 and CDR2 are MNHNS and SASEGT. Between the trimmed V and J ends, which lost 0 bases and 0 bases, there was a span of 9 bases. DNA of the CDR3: TGTGCCAGCAGTGAAGCGAGGCAGTTCTCTGGGGCCAACGTCCTGACTTTC. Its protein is CASSEARQFSGANVLTF.

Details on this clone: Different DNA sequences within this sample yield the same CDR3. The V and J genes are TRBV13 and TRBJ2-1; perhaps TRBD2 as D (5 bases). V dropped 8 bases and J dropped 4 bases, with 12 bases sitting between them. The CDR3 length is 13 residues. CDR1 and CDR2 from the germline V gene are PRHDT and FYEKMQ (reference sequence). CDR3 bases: TGTGCCAGCTCCCCTCCGGGGTACAATGAGCAGTTCTTC. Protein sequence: CASSPPGYNEQFF.

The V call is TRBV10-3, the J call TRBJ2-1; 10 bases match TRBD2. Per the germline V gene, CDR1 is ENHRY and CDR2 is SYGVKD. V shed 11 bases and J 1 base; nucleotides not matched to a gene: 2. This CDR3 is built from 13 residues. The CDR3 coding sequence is TGTGCCGCTAGCGGGAGTTCCTACAATGAGCAGTTCTTC. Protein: CAASGSSYNEQFF.

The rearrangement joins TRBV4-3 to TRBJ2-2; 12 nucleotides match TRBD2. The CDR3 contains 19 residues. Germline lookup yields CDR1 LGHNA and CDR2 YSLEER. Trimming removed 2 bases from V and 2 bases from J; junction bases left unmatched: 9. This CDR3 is CASSQRALAGGFNTGELFF. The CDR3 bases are TGCGCCAGCAGCCAAAGGGCCCTAGCGGGAGGGTTCAACACCGGGGAGCTGTTTTTT.

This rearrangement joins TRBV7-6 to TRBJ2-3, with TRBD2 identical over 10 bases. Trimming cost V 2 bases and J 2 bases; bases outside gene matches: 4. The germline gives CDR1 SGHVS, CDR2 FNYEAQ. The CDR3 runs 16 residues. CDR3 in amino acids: CASSLLAGAHTDTQYF. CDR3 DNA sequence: TGTGCCAGCAGCTTACTAGCGGGAGCCCACACAGATACGCAGTATTTT.

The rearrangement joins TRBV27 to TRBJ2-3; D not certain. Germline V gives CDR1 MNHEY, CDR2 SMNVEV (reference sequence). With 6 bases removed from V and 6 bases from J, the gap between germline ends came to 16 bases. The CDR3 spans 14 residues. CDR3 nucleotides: TGTGCCAGCAGCCCGACAAGTCCCTCCGATACGCAGTATTTT. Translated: CASSPTSPSDTQYF.

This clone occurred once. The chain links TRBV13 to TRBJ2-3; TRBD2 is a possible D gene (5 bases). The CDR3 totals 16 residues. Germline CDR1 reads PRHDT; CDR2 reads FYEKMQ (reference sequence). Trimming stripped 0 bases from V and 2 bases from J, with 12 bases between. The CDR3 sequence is CASSLGLSGVTDTQYF. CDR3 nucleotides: TGTGCCAGCAGCTTAGGCCTCAGCGGTGTCACAGATACGCAGTATTTT.

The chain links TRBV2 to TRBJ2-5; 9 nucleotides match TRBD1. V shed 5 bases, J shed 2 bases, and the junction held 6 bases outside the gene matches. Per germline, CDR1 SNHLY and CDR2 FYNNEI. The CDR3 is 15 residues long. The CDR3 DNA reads TGTGCCAGCAGTACCGGGACAGGGAGTCAAGAGACCCAGTACTTC. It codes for CASSTGTGSQETQYF.

This CDR3 is CASSHNGGSGNTIYF. For the CDR3, the DNA is TGTGCCAGCAGCCATAACGGGGGGTCTGGAAACACCATATATTTT. The chain combines TRBV7-3 with TRBJ1-3; a weak D match, TRBD1 (5 bases). The V end was cut by 5 bases, the J end by 1 base, with 12 bases between. From germline, CDR1 is SGHTA and CDR2 FQGTGA. The CDR3 totals 15 residues.

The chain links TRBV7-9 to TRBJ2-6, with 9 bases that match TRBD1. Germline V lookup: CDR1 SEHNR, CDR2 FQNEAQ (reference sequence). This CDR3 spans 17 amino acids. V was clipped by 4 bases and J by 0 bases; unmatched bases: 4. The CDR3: CASSSGTGLSGANVLTF. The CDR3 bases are TGTGCCAGCAGCTCCGGGACAGGGCTCTCTGGGGCCAACGTCCTGACTTTC.

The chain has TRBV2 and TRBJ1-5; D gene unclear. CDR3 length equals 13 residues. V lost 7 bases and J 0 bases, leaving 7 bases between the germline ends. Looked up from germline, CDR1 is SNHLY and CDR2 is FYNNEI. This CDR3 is CASTGNSNQPQHF. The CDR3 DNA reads TGTGCCAGCACGGGGAATAGCAATCAGCCCCAGCATTTT.

The DNA of the CDR3 is TGTGCCAGCAGTGTAGCGGGAGGGTCGTACGAGCAGTACTTC. This sequence encodes CASSVAGGSYEQYF. The V call is TRBV28, the J call TRBJ2-7; the match to TRBD2 covers 11 bases. V lost 5 bases, J lost 4 bases, and 4 bases stayed unmatched. CDR1 and CDR2 from the germline V gene are MDHEN and SYDVKM. This CDR3 comprises 14 residues.

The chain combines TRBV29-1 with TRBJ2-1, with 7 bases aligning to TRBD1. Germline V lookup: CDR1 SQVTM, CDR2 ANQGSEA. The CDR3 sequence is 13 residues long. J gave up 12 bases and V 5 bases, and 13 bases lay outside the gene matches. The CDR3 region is CSVSQGSLGWQFF. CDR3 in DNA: TGCAGCGTTTCACAGGGGTCGCTGGGGTGGCAGTTCTTC.

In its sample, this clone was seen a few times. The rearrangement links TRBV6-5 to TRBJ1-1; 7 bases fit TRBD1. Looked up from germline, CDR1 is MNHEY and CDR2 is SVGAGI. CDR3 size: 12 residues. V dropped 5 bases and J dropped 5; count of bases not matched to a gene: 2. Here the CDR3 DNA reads TGTGCCAGCAGTAAACAGGGGACTGAAGCTTTCTTT. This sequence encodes CASSKQGTEAFF.

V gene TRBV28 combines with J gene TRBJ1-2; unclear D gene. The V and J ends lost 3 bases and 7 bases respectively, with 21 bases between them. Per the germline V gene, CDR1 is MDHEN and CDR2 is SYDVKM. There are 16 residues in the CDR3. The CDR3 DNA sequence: TGTGCCAGCAGTTTCGGGGTCGGTCTACAGTACCCTGGCTACACCTTC. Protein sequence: CASSFGVGLQYPGYTF.

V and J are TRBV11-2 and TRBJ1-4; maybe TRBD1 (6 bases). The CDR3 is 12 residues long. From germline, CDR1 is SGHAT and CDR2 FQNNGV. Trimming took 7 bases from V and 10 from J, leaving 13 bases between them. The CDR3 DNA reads TGTGCCAGCACCGATCCAGGGGCAAAACTGTTTTTT. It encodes CASTDPGAKLFF.

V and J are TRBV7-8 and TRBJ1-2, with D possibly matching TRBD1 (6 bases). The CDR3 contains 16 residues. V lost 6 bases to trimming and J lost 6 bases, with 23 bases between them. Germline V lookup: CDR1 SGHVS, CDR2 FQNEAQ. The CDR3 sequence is CASRGMSQGQNDGYTF. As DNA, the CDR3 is TGTGCCAGCAGGGGGATGAGTCAGGGGCAAAATGATGGCTACACCTTC.

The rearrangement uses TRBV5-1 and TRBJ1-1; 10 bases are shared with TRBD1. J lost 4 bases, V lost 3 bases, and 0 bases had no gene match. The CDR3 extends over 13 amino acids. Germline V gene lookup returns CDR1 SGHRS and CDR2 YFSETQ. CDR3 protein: CASSWDRGTEAFF. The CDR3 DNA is TGCGCCAGCAGCTGGGACAGGGGCACTGAAGCTTTCTTT. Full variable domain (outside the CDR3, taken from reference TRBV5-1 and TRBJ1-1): KAGVTQTPRYLIKTRGQQVTLSCSPISGHRSVSWYQQTPGQGLQFLFEYFSETQRNKGNFPGRFSGRQFSNSRSEMNVSTLELGDSALYLCASSWDRGTEAFFGQGTRLTVV.

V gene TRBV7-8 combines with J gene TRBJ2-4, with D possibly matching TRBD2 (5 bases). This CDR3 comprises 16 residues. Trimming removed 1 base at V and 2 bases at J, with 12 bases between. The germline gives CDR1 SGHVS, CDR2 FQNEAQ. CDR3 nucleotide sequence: TGTGCCAGCAGCTTAGGTCTAGCTGAGACCAAAAACATTCAGTACTTC. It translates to CASSLGLAETKNIQYF.

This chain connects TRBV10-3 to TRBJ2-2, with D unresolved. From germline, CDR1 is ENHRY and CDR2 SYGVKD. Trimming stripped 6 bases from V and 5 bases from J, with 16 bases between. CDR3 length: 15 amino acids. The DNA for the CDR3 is TGTGCCATCAGACCCTCCCAGGCTGGGACCGGGGAGCTGTTTTTT. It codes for CAIRPSQAGTGELFF.